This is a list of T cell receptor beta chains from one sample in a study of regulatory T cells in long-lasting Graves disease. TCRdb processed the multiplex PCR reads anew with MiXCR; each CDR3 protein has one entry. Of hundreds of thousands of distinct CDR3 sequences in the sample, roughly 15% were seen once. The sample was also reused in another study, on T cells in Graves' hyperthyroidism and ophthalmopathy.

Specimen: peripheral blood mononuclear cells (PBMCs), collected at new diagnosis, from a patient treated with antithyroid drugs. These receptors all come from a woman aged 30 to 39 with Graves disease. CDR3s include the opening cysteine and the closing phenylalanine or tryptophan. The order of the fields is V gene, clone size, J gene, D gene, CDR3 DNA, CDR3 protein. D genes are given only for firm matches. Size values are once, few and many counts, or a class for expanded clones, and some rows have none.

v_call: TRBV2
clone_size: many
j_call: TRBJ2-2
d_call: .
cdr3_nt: TGTGCCAGCAGCCCCCACGGCGGGGAGCTGTTTTTT
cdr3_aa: CASSPHGGELFF

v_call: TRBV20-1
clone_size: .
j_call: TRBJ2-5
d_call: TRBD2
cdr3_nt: TGCAGTGCTCGCAGGACTAGCCAAGAGACCCAGTACTTC
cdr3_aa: CSARRTSQETQYF

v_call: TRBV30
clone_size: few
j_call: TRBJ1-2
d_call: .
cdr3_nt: TGTGCCTGGAGTGTTGGCACCTCCTATGGCTACACCTTC
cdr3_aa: CAWSVGTSYGYTF

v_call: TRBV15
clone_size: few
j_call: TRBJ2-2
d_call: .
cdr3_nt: TGTGCCACCAGCAGAAAGCGCGACAGGATCGCGAACACCGGGGAGCTGTTTTTT
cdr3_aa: CATSRKRDRIANTGELFF

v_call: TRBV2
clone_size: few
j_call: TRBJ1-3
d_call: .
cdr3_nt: TGTGCCAGCAGTGGAGGTCGAGGAAACACCATATATTTT
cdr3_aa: CASSGGRGNTIYF

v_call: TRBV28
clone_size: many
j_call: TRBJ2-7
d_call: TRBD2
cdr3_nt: TGTGCCAGCAGGACCGGACTAGCGGGAGTGTACGAGCAGTACTTC
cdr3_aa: CASRTGLAGVYEQYF

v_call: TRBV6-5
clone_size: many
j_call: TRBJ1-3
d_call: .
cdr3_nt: TGTGCCAGCAGTTACACGGGGACCTCTGGAAACACCATATATTTT
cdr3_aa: CASSYTGTSGNTIYF

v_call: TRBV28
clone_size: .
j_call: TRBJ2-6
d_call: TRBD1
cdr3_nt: TGTGCCAGCAGTACACTCTCCGGGACAGGGGATTTCTCTGGGGCCAACGTCCTGACTTTC
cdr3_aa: CASSTLSGTGDFSGANVLTF

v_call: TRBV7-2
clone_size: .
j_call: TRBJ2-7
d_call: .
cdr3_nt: TGTGCCAGCAGGCGAATCGGGGGCGCATCTGACGAGCAGTACTTC
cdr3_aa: CASRRIGGASDEQYF

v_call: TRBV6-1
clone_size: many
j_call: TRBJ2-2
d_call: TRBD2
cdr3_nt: TGTGCCAGCAGGCGGGAGCTTGGGCCCCGCCAGGAGCTGTTTTTT
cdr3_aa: CASRRELGPRQELFF